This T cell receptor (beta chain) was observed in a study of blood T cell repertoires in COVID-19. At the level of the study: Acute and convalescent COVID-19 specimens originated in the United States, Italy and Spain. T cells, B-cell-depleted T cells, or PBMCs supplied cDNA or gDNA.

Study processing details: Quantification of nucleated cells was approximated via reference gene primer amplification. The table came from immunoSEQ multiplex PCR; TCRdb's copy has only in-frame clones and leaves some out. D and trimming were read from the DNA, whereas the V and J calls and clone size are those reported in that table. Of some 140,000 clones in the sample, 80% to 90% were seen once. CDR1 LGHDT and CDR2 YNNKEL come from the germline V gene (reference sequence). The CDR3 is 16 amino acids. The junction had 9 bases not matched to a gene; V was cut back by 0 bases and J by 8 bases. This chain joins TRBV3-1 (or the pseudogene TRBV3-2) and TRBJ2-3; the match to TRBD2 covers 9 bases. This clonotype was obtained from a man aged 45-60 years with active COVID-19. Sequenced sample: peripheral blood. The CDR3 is CASSQDLGTSWVTQYF. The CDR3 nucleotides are TGTGCCAGCAGCCAAGATCTAGGGACTAGCTGGGTTACGCAGTATTTT.